The sequence of this TCR beta chain was determined in a study of T-cell reconstitution after alpha-beta-depleted transplantation in children. Unique molecular identifiers tagged the TCRbeta library. TCRdb analysed the PCR reads with MiXCR anew, one entry per CDR3 protein. The table lists a few hundred thousand distinct CDR3 sequences, about 9.9% of them singletons. From germline, CDR1 is DFQATT and CDR2 SNEGSKA (reference sequence). V gave up 6 bases and J gave up 2 bases, with 12 bases separating them. The CDR3 consists of 13 residues. Findings and limits, study-wide: Newly produced T cells mostly accounted for T-cell counts and diversity one year post-transplant. Some patients owed their high day-60 TCRbeta diversity to surviving recipient T cells and thymic progenitors.

This clonotype came up many times. Its specificity is unknown. The specimen comprised peripheral blood, sampled 180 days after TCRalphabeta/CD19-depleted stem cell transplant. This TCR was sampled from a male patient between 2 and 10 years old who had a stem cell transplant for chronic granulomatous disease, so the T cells may come from the graft donor. This rearrangement joins TRBV20-1 to TRBJ2-3, with D perhaps assigned TRBD1 or TRBD2 (5 bases each). CDR3 in DNA: TGCAGTGCCTACCCGGGGACCACAGATACGCAGTATTTT. It is translated as CSAYPGTTDTQYF.